This T cell receptor (beta chain) was sequenced in a study of sequential checkpoint blockade in melanoma. Study context: Arm A got nivolumab then ipilimumab; arm B the reverse, 1:1.

Clones were read by immunoSEQ multiplex PCR, and TCRdb kept only the in-frame ones, dropping some. The table lists 10,000 to 13,000 clones, approximately 70% of them singletons, with roughly 27% in the top ten. The treatment: randomized to nivolumab then ipilimumab (arm A) or the reverse (arm B). Germline V gene data show CDR1 as LGHNA and CDR2 as YSLEER. The J segment lost 0 bases and the V segment lost 0 bases, leaving 4 bases of the junction unmatched. The CDR3 spans 16 residues. This chain joins TRBV4-3 and TRBJ2-7; TRBD1 matches at 8 bases. This sample comprised CD8+ T cells sorted from blood (inferred from file names), obtained from a patient given nivolumab and ipilimumab in sequence. This sequence originates from a human donor with melanoma. This chain's CDR3 is CASSQDFGTGSYEQYF. The CDR3, as DNA: TGCGCCAGCAGCCAAGATTTTGGGACAGGCTCCTACGAGCAGTACTTC.